This is a list of T cell receptor beta chains from one sample in a study of blood T cell repertoires in COVID-19. The protocol was immunoSEQ multiplex PCR, while the TCRdb copy is restricted to in-frame clones and leaves out a portion. The table has approximately 250,000 clones, about 89% seen once. Input material: peripheral blood. Every receptor here comes from a man aged 35-49 years with active or convalescent COVID-19. CDR3s include the opening cysteine and the closing phenylalanine or tryptophan. The D gene is left open where the match is weak. A row's size may be missing; if present it is once, few, many or a size class.

D gene	V gene	J gene	clone size	CDR3 protein	CDR3 DNA
TRBD1	TRBV12-3/TRBV12-4	TRBJ1-1	.	CASSLNRGTEAFF	TGTGCCAGCAGTTTAAACAGGGGGACTGAAGCTTTCTTT
TRBD2	TRBV3-1/TRBV3-2	TRBJ2-4	.	CASSQKAGLAWDIQYF	TGTGCCAGCAGCCAAAAGGCGGGACTAGCGTGGGACATTCAGTACTTC
TRBD1	TRBV6-5	TRBJ1-3	.	CASSYRGQPGNTIYF	TGTGCCAGCAGTTACAGGGGACAGCCTGGAAACACCATATATTTT
TRBD2	TRBV10-2	TRBJ2-7	.	CASSGTSTYEQYF	TGCGCCAGTTCCGGGACTAGCACCTACGAGCAGTACTTC
.	TRBV19	TRBJ1-6	.	CASSIGEADSPLHF	TGTGCCAGTAGTATTGGGGAGGCCGATTCACCCCTCCACTTT
.	TRBV14	TRBJ1-1	.	CASSQAPVSYTEAFF	TGTGCCAGCAGCCAAGCCCCGGTATCGTACACTGAAGCTTTCTTT
TRBD1	TRBV5-1	TRBJ2-1	.	CASSLARTGGQFF	TGCGCCAGCAGCTTGGCACGGACAGGGGGACAGTTCTTC
.	TRBV10-1	TRBJ2-2	.	CASTPQRAGGELFF	TGCGCCAGCACCCCCCAAAGGGCGGGCGGGGAGCTGTTTTTT
TRBD1	TRBV19	TRBJ1-2	once	CASSGTGYGYTF	TGTGCCAGTAGTGGGACAGGGTATGGCTACACCTTC
.	TRBV3-1/TRBV3-2	TRBJ1-6	.	CASSPIRGPLHF	TGTGCCAGCAGCCCCATCCGAGGGCCCCTCCACTTT
TRBD1	TRBV5-6	TRBJ1-1	.	CASSWGTEMNTEAFF	TGTGCCAGCAGCTGGGGGACAGAGATGAACACTGAAGCTTTCTTT
TRBD1	TRBV5-6	TRBJ1-1	.	CASMGAGQGRTEAFF	TGTGCCAGCATGGGGGCGGGACAGGGAAGGACTGAAGCTTTCTTT
.	TRBV2	TRBJ1-1	.	CASSLSNFGTEAFF	TGTGCCAGCAGTCTCTCCAACTTCGGGACTGAAGCTTTCTTT
TRBD2	TRBV2	TRBJ2-1	.	CASSEMASGIDEQFF	TGTGCCAGCAGTGAAATGGCTAGCGGGATTGATGAGCAGTTCTTC
TRBD2	TRBV27	TRBJ2-1	.	CASSSSGRNREQFF	TGTGCCAGCAGTTCTAGCGGGAGGAACCGGGAGCAGTTCTTC
TRBD1	TRBV19	TRBJ1-5	.	CASSITGANQPQHF	TGTGCCAGTAGTATCACAGGGGCCAATCAGCCCCAGCATTTT
.	TRBV3-1/TRBV3-2	TRBJ1-4	.	CASSQGSVNEKLFF	TGTGCCAGCAGCCAAGGATCAGTTAATGAAAAACTGTTTTTT
.	TRBV5-4	TRBJ2-2	.	CASSRLGRGIAGELFF	TGTGCCAGCAGCCGGCTCGGCAGGGGAATAGCCGGGGAGCTGTTTTTT
.	TRBV18	TRBJ2-4	.	CASSPGPQAKNIQYF	TGTGCCAGCTCACCGGGGCCACAAGCCAAAAACATTCAGTACTTC
TRBD1	TRBV30	TRBJ2-7	.	CAGTFDREQSYEQYF	TGTGCCGGGACCTTCGACAGGGAACAATCCTACGAGCAGTACTTC
.	TRBV10-2	TRBJ2-7	.	CASSEPFYEQYF	TGCGCCAGCAGTGAGCCCTTTTACGAGCAGTACTTC
TRBD2	TRBV10-3	TRBJ2-1	.	CAISESSRAGGPNEQFF	TGTGCCATCAGTGAGTCGTCTAGAGCGGGAGGGCCGAATGAGCAGTTCTTC
.	TRBV9	TRBJ2-7	once	CASSVSDRYEQYF	TGTGCCAGCAGCGTCAGTGACAGGTACGAGCAGTACTTC
TRBD1	TRBV6-5	TRBJ1-6	.	CASRTGDERSPLHF	TGTGCCAGCAGGACAGGGGATGAAAGATCACCCCTCCACTTT
.	TRBV5-4	TRBJ2-7	few	CASSWDNYEQYF	TGTGCCAGCAGCTGGGACAACTACGAGCAGTACTTC
.	TRBV5-4	TRBJ2-1	.	CASRAGNEQFF	TGTGCCAGCCGTGCAGGGAACGAGCAGTTCTTC
.	TRBV5-1	TRBJ2-6	.	CASSLATSSGANVLTF	TGCGCCAGCAGCTTGGCCACAAGCTCTGGGGCCAACGTCCTGACTTTC
.	TRBV27	TRBJ1-2	.	CASSLSTGSGYTF	TGTGCCAGCAGTTTATCGACAGGCAGCGGCTACACCTTC
TRBD1	TRBV30	TRBJ1-1	few	CAWARTGNTEAFF	TGTGCCTGGGCTAGGACAGGAAACACTGAAGCTTTCTTT
TRBD2	TRBV3-1/TRBV3-2	TRBJ2-7	.	CASSPPGGSISSYEQYF	TGTGCCAGCAGCCCACCGGGAGGGAGTATCAGCTCCTACGAGCAGTACTTC
TRBD2	TRBV28	TRBJ2-3	.	CASSPGTSGRPLGDTQYF	TGTGCCAGCAGTCCGGGGACTAGCGGGAGGCCACTGGGTGATACGCAGTATTTT
TRBD1	TRBV15	TRBJ1-4	once	CATSRIRQGDGEKLFF	TGTGCCACCAGCAGGATACGACAGGGGGATGGAGAAAAACTGTTTTTT
.	TRBV7-9	TRBJ2-5	.	CASSLVGGQETQYF	TGTGCCAGCAGCTTAGTCGGCGGCCAAGAGACCCAGTACTTC
TRBD1	TRBV11-3	TRBJ1-1	.	CASSVRGANTEAFF	TGTGCCAGCAGCGTCAGGGGGGCCAACACTGAAGCTTTCTTT
.	TRBV29-1	TRBJ1-1	.	CSTEKGVNTEAFF	TGCAGCACCGAGAAGGGAGTGAACACTGAAGCTTTCTTT
.	TRBV3-1/TRBV3-2	TRBJ1-4	.	CASSRNSGTNEKLFF	TGTGCCAGCAGCCGGAACTCGGGGACTAATGAAAAACTGTTTTTT
TRBD2	TRBV25-1	TRBJ2-1	.	CASSDPPEVAGTYNEQFF	TGTGCCAGCAGTGACCCTCCGGAGGTAGCGGGTACCTACAATGAGCAGTTCTTC
.	TRBV29-1	TRBJ2-1	.	CSVTRASGINEQFF	TGCAGCGTTACCCGAGCTTCGGGAATTAATGAGCAGTTCTTC
.	TRBV28	TRBJ2-5	.	CASTLQGGSETQYF	TGTGCCAGCACCTTACAGGGCGGCTCGGAGACCCAGTACTTC
.	TRBV25-1	TRBJ2-5	.	CASSEQGTQYF	TGTGCCAGCAGTGAACAGGGGACCCAGTACTTC
.	TRBV3-1/TRBV3-2	TRBJ2-3	.	CASSHGGTNTDTQYF	TGTGCCAGCAGCCACGGCGGGACGAACACAGATACGCAGTATTTT
.	TRBV28	TRBJ1-2	.	CASSFPGQTPYGYTF	TGTGCCAGCAGTTTTCCGGGACAAACACCCTATGGCTACACCTTC
.	TRBV29-1	TRBJ2-1	.	CSVVTGTYNEQFF	TGCAGCGTTGTGACGGGGACCTACAATGAGCAGTTCTTC
.	TRBV19	TRBJ1-3	.	CASSRRLDSGNTIYF	TGTGCCAGTAGTAGGCGGTTAGACTCTGGAAACACCATATATTTT
TRBD2	TRBV18	TRBJ2-4	once	CASSPGLARAKNIQYF	TGTGCCAGCTCACCGGGACTAGCGAGAGCCAAAAACATTCAGTACTTC
.	TRBV7-9	TRBJ1-3	.	CASSPSRRGGGSGNTIYF	TGTGCCAGCAGCCCTAGTAGGCGTGGGGGCGGTTCTGGAAACACCATATATTTT
TRBD1	TRBV5-4	TRBJ1-3	few	CASSHVTGGISGNTIYF	TGTGCCAGCAGCCACGTGACAGGGGGCATATCTGGAAACACCATATATTTT
.	TRBV6-6	TRBJ2-2	.	CASKGGPNTGELFF	TGTGCCAGCAAGGGCGGGCCTAACACCGGGGAGCTGTTTTTT
.	TRBV9	TRBJ1-2	.	CASSVGSGSNGYTF	TGTGCCAGCAGCGTAGGTTCAGGGTCAAATGGCTACACCTTC
TRBD1	TRBV2	TRBJ2-7	once	CASRSGTGVNEQYF	TGTGCCAGCAGGTCCGGGACAGGGGTCAACGAGCAGTACTTC
.	TRBV29-1	TRBJ1-4	.	CSVIAATNEKLFF	TGCAGCGTTATAGCTGCAACTAATGAAAAACTGTTTTTT
.	TRBV28	TRBJ2-5	.	CASTHGTQETQYF	TGTGCCAGCACCCACGGGACTCAAGAGACCCAGTACTTC
.	TRBV6-2/TRBV6-3	TRBJ1-3	.	CASSYDRISGNTIYF	TGTGCCAGCAGTTACGACAGGATCTCTGGAAACACCATATATTTT
.	TRBV27	TRBJ1-2	.	CASRGSGQYGGYTF	TGTGCCAGCAGGGGTTCCGGACAGTATGGGGGCTACACCTTC
.	TRBV6-5	TRBJ2-7	.	CASRPGQTTYEQYF	TGTGCCAGCAGACCCGGACAGACCACCTACGAGCAGTACTTC
.	TRBV6-5	TRBJ1-6	.	CASSYAWERSPLHF	TGTGCCAGCAGTTACGCATGGGAGAGATCACCCCTCCACTTT
.	TRBV7-9	TRBJ2-5	.	CASSPTSGTQYF	TGTGCCAGCAGCCCGACCTCGGGGACCCAGTACTTC